The 5 T cell receptor beta chains presented below share a single source sample, sequenced in a study of T cell responses to AZD1222 COVID-19 vaccine. The table came from immunoSEQ multiplex PCR; TCRdb's copy has only in-frame clones and leaves some out. The table shows approximately 170,000 clones, with about 91% occurring only once. The sequences come from peripheral blood, collected 28 days after the second AZD1222 dose. Receptor source: an adult who received the AZD1222 COVID-19 vaccine.

The genes are TRBV5-6 and TRBJ1-1; D remains unclear. Germline-derived CDR1 and CDR2 are SGHDT and YYEEEE. V was shortened by 1 base and J by 1 base, with 8 bases between the two germline ends. The CDR3 spans 14 residues. The CDR3 nucleotides are TGTGCCAGCAGCTTGCATGGAGGGAACACTGAAGCTTTCTTT. Protein product: CASSLHGGNTEAFF.

As DNA, the CDR3 is TGTGCCAGCAGCCAAGAGAGGGGGACCTATAATTCACCCCTCCACTTT. Its translation is CASSQERGTYNSPLHF. This chain joins TRBV14 and TRBJ1-6, with D possibly being TRBD1 (6 bases). The CDR3 extends over 16 amino acids. The germline V gene has CDR1 SGHDN and CDR2 FVKESK. Trimming left V 0 bases short and J 2 bases short, with 8 bases between.

The rearrangement joins TRBV10-3 to TRBJ1-1; D uncertain. Germline values: CDR1 ENHRY, CDR2 SYGVKD. There are 12 residues in the CDR3. The ends were cut back, 4 bases at V and 2 bases at J, with 5 bases in the middle. CDR3 nucleotides: TGTGCCATCAGTGGCAGAAACACTGAAGCTTTCTTT. It specifies CAISGRNTEAFF.

The chain combines TRBV30 with TRBJ1-5, with 9 bases matching TRBD1. J was trimmed by 4 bases and V by 2 bases; bases with no gene match: 3. CDR1 is GTSNPN and CDR2 is SVGIG in the germline V gene (reference sequence). The CDR3 is 14 amino acids. The CDR3 here is CAWSSGTGNQPQHF. CDR3 DNA: TGTGCCTGGAGTTCCGGGACAGGGAATCAGCCCCAGCATTTT.

This chain connects TRBV6-5 to TRBJ1-4; the match to TRBD1 covers 11 bases. In germline, CDR1 is MNHEY, CDR2 SVGAGI. V was clipped by 5 bases and J by 5 bases; unmatched bases: 1. The CDR3 consists of 14 residues. The CDR3, as DNA: TGTGCCAGCAGTAGGGACAGGGGGAATGAAAAACTGTTTTTT. Its translation: CASSRDRGNEKLFF.